These 12 T cell receptor beta chains originate from one sample sequenced in a study of T cell changes during pregnancy in multiple sclerosis. Only in-frame clones appear in the TCRdb table, and some are missing; sequencing was by immunoSEQ multiplex PCR. This sample has around 100,000 clones, with about 90% found just once. Sequencing used peripheral blood, obtained after pregnancy. These receptors all stem from a female donor with multiple sclerosis, enrolled in a pregnancy study.

The V and J genes are TRBV2 and TRBJ2-1, with D perhaps TRBD1 (6 bases). The V and J ends lost 6 bases and 4 bases respectively, with 22 bases between them. CDR1 and CDR2 (germline): SNHLY, FYNNEI. CDR3 length: 17 amino acids. The CDR3 here is CASSPLSVTQGYNEQFF. The DNA of the CDR3 is TGTGCCAGCAGCCCTCTCTCCGTGACCCAGGGGTACAATGAGCAGTTCTTC.

V usage is TRBV28 and J usage is TRBJ1-1, with D maybe TRBD1 (5 bases). The V and J ends lost 5 bases and 0 bases respectively, with 13 bases between them. Germline values: CDR1 MDHEN, CDR2 SYDVKM. This CDR3 spans 15 amino acids. The CDR3: CASSTEPGMNTEAFF. CDR3 nucleotides: TGTGCCAGCAGTACGGAGCCAGGGATGAACACTGAAGCTTTCTTT.

The V and J genes are TRBV11-3 and TRBJ2-7, with a possible D match to TRBD1 (5 bases). CDR3 length: 13 residues. The germline V and J ends were trimmed by 5 bases and 5 bases, with 13 bases remaining between them. Germline CDR1 is SGHNT and CDR2 is YENEEA. In DNA form, the CDR3 reads TGTGCCAGCAGCCTAAATCAGGGAAACGAGCAGTACTTC. Its translation is CASSLNQGNEQYF.

This rearrangement joins TRBV9 to TRBJ1-1; maybe TRBD1 (6 bases). The CDR3 length is 14 residues. Germline CDR1 SGDLS, CDR2 YYNGEE. V lost 0 bases and J lost 3, with 9 bases in between. CDR3 loop: CASSVAGADTEAFF. In nucleotides, the CDR3 is TGTGCCAGCAGCGTAGCAGGGGCGGACACTGAAGCTTTCTTT. Looking up the rest from reference TRBV9 and TRBJ1-1 gives the full variable domain: DSGVTQTPKHLITATGQRVTLRCSPRSGDLSVYWYQQSLDQGLQFLIQYYNGEERAKGNILERFSAQQFPDLHSELNLSSLELGDSALYFCASSVAGADTEAFFGQGTRLTVV.

The chain links TRBV5-1 to TRBJ2-2; 11 positions agree with TRBD2. With 1 base clipped from V and 4 bases from J, the junction kept 0 bases outside the gene matches. Germline V gene lookup returns CDR1 SGHRS and CDR2 YFSETQ. The CDR3 contains 15 residues. CDR3 amino acids: CASSLTSGSTGELFF. Written as DNA, the CDR3 is TGCGCCAGCAGCTTGACTAGCGGGAGCACCGGGGAGCTGTTTTTT.

The rearrangement joins TRBV29-1 to TRBJ2-1; 9 nucleotides line up with TRBD1. The CDR3 runs 15 residues. CDR1 SQVTM and CDR2 ANQGSEA come from the germline V gene. The V segment lost 2 bases and the J segment 7 bases; nucleotides outside the gene matches: 9. CDR3 sequence: CSVESGTGNPNEQFF. DNA for the CDR3: TGCAGCGTTGAATCCGGGACAGGGAATCCAAATGAGCAGTTCTTC.

The chain couples TRBV14 to TRBJ2-7, with TRBD2 identical over 9 bases. In germline, CDR1 is SGHDN, CDR2 FVKESK. V was pared by 1 base and J by 3 bases, with 4 bases of the junction left unmatched. This CDR3 spans 15 amino acids. The CDR3 sequence is CASSQGLAANYEQYF. Written as DNA, the CDR3 is TGTGCCAGCAGCCAAGGACTAGCGGCCAACTACGAGCAGTACTTC.

The chain combines TRBV18 with TRBJ1-1; tentatively, D is TRBD1 (6 bases). The CDR3 is 14 residues long. The germline V gene encodes CDR1 KGHSH and CDR2 LQKENI. Trimming removed 8 bases from V and 1 base from J, with 14 bases in between. The CDR3 nucleotides are TGTGCCAGCCGATGGGGGGGGGCGAACACTGAAGCTTTCTTT. Protein sequence: CASRWGGANTEAFF. Full variable domain (missing parts from reference TRBV18 and TRBJ1-1): NAGVMQNPRHLVRRRGQEARLRCSPMKGHSHVYWYRQLPEEGLKFMVYLQKENIIDESGMPKERFSAEFPKEGPSILRIQQVVRGDSAAYFCASRWGGANTEAFFGQGTRLTVV.

This chain links TRBV28 with TRBJ1-2; weak D call: TRBD1 (6 bases). V was pared by 6 bases and J by 11 bases, with 16 bases between. This CDR3 has 12 residues. Germline V gives CDR1 MDHEN, CDR2 SYDVKM. CDR3 sequence reads: CASRTRQASYTF. CDR3 DNA: TGTGCCAGCAGAACCCGACAGGCCAGTTACACCTTC.

The chain uses TRBV2 and TRBJ1-4; the match to TRBD1 covers 7 bases. V was pared by 7 bases and J by 3 bases, with 8 bases of the junction left unmatched. Germline assignment: CDR1 SNHLY and CDR2 FYNNEI. The CDR3 sequence is 15 residues long. The CDR3 DNA follows: TGTGCCAGCAAGGGGGCGACGGCAGCTAATGAAAAACTGTTTTTT. Amino acid sequence: CASKGATAANEKLFF.

A note on this clone: The junction does not match germline at one end; this may be a read error. The rearrangement uses TRBV27 and TRBJ2-2; no firm D call. The germline V gene encodes CDR1 MNHEY and CDR2 SMNVEV (reference sequence). The CDR3 has 17 residues. The CDR3 is CASSISGAAADTGELFF. For the CDR3, the DNA is TGTGCCAGCAGTATATCGGGCGCCGCCGCCGACACCGGGGAGCTGTTTTTT.

This chain connects TRBV6-1 to TRBJ1-5, with 9 bases identical to TRBD1. From germline, CDR1 is MNHNS and CDR2 SASEGT. Unmatched junction bases numbered 4, after V lost 2 bases and J lost 5 bases. The CDR3 contains 15 residues. The CDR3 DNA reads as TGTGCCAGCAGTGAAATGGGACAGGGACATCAGCCCCAGCATTTT. Amino acids: CASSEMGQGHQPQHF.